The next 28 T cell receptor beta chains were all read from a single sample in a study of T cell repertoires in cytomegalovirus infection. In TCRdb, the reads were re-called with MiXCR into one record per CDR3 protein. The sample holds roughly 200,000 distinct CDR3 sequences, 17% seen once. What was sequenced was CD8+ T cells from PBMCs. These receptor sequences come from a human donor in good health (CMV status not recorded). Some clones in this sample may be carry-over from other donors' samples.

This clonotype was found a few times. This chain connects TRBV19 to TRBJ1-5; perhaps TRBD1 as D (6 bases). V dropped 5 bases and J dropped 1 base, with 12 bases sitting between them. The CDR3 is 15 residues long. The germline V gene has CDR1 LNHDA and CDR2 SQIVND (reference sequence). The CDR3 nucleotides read TGTGCCAGTAGTCCCCGGACAGAAAGCAATCAGCCCCAGCATTTT. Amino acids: CASSPRTESNQPQHF.

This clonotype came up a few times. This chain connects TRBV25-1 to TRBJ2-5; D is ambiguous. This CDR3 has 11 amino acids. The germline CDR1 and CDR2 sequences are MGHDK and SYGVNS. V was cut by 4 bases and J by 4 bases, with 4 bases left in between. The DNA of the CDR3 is TGTGCCAGCAGTGTGGGAGAGACCCAGTACTTC. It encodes CASSVGETQYF.

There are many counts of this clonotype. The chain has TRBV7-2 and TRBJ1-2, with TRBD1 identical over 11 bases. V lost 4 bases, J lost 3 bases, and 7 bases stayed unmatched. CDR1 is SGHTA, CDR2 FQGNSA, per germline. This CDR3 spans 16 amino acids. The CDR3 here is CASSSGQGAPDYGYTF. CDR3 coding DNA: TGTGCCAGCAGCTCTGGACAGGGGGCGCCTGACTATGGCTACACCTTC.

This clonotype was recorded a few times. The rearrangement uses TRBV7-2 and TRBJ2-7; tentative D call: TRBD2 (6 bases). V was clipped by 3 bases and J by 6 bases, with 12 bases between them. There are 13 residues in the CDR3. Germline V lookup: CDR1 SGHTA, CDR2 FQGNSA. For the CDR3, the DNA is TGTGCCAGCAGCTTCGGGACTTCCCTCGAGCAGTACTTC. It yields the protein CASSFGTSLEQYF.

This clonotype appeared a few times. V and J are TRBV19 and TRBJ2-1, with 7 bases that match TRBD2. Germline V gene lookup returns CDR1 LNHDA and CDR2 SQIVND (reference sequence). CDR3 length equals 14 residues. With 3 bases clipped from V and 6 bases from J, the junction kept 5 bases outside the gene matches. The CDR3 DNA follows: TGTGCCAGTAGTATGTCGGGGGGTATCAATGAGCAGTTCTTC. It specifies CASSMSGGINEQFF.

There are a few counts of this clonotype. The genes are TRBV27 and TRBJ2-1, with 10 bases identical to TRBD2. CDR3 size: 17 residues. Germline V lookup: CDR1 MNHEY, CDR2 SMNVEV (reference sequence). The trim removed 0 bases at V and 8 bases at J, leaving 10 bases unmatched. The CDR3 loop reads CASSLSIGSGGAYEQFF. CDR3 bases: TGTGCCAGCAGTTTATCGATTGGCAGCGGGGGGGCTTATGAGCAGTTCTTC.

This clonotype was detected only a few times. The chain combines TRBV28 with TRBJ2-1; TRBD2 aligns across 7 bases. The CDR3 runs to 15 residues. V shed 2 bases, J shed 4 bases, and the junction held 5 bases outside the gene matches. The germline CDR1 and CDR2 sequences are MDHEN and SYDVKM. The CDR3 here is CASSLLAETYNEQFF. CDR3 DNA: TGTGCCAGCAGTTTACTAGCGGAAACTTACAATGAGCAGTTCTTC.

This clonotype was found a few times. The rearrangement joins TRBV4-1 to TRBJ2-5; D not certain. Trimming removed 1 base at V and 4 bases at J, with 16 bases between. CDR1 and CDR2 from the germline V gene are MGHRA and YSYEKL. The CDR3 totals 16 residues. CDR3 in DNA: TGCGCCAGCAGCCAAGTAGAAGGACCGAAGGGAGAGACCCAGTACTTC. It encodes CASSQVEGPKGETQYF.

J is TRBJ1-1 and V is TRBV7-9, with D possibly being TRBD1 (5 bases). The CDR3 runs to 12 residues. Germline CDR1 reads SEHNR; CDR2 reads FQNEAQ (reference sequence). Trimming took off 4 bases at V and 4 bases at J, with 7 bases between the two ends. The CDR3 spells CASSSGPTEAFF. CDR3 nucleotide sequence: TGTGCCAGCAGCTCGGGGCCCACTGAAGCTTTCTTT. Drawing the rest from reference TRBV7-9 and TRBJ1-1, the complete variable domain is DTGVSQNPRHKITKRGQNVTFRCDPISEHNRLYWYRQTLGQGPEFLTYFQNEAQLEKSRLLSDRFSAERPKGSFSTLEIQRTEQGDSAMYLCASSSGPTEAFFGQGTRLTVV.

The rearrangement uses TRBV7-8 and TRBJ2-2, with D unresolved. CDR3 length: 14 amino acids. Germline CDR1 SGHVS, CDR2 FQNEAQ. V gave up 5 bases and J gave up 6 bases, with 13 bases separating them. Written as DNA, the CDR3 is TGTGCCAGCAGCCCGGAAAGGTACCCCGGGGAGCTGTTTTTT. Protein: CASSPERYPGELFF.

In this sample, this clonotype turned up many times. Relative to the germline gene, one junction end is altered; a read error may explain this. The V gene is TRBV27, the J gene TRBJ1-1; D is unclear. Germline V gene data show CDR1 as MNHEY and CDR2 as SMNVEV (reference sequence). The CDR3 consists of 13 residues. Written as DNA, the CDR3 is TGTGCCAGCAGCTTATCATTGAACACTGAAGCTTTCTTT. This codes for CASSLSLNTEAFF.

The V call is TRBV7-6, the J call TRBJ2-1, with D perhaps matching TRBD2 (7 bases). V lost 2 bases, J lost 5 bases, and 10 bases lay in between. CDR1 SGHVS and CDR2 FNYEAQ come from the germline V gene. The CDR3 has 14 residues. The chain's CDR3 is CASSLRGGDNEQFF. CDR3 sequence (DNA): TGTGCCAGCAGCTTAAGAGGGGGGGACAATGAGCAGTTCTTC.

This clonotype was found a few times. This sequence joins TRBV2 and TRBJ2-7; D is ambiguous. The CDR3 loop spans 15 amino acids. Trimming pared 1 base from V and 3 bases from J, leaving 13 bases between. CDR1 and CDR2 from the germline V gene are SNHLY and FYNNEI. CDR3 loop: CASSEVTKPGYEQYF. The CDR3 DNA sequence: TGTGCCAGCAGTGAAGTAACAAAACCGGGCTACGAGCAGTACTTC.

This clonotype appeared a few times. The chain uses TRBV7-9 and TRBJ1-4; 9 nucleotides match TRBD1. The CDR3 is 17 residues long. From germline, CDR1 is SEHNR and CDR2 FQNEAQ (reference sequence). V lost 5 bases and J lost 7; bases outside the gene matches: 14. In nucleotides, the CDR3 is TGTGCCAGCAGCCCAGACAGCACAGGGGGCGATTCTGAAAAACTGTTTTTT. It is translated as CASSPDSTGGDSEKLFF. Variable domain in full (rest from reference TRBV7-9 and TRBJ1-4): DTGVSQNPRHKITKRGQNVTFRCDPISEHNRLYWYRQTLGQGPEFLTYFQNEAQLEKSRLLSDRFSAERPKGSFSTLEIQRTEQGDSAMYLCASSPDSTGGDSEKLFFGSGTQLSVL.

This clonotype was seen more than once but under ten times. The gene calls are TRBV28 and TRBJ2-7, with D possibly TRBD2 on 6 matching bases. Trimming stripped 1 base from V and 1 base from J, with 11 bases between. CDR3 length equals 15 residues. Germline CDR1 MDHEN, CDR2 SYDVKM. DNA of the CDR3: TGTGCCAGCAGTTTATTGACTCGGGGGTCCTACGAGCAGTACTTC. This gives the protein CASSLLTRGSYEQYF.

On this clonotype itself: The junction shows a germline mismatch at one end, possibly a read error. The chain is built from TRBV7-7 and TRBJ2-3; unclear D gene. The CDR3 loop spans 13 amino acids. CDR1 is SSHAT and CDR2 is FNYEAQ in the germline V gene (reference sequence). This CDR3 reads CASSTRVLDTQYF. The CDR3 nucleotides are TGTGCTAGCAGCACACGGGTTTTAGATACGCAGTATTTT.

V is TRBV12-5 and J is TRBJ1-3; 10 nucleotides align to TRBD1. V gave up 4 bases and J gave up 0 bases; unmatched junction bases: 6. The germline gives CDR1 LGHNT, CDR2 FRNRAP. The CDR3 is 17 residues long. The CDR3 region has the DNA TGTGCTAGTGGTTGGGGACAGGGGTTTCTCTCTGGAAACACCATATATTTT. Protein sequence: CASGWGQGFLSGNTIYF.

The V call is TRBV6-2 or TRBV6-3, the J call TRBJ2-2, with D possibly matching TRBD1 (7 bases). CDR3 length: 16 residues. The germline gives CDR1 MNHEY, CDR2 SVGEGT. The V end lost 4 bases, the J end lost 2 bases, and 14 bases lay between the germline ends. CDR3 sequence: CASSSNRGGNTGELFF. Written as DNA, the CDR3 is TGTGCCAGCAGTTCGAACAGGGGAGGAAACACCGGGGAGCTGTTTTTT.

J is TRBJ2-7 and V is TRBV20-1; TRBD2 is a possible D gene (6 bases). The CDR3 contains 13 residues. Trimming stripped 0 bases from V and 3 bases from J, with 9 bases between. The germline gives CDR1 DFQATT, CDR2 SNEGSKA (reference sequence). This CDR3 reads CSAREGLFYEQYF. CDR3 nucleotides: TGCAGTGCTAGAGAGGGACTCTTCTACGAGCAGTACTTC.

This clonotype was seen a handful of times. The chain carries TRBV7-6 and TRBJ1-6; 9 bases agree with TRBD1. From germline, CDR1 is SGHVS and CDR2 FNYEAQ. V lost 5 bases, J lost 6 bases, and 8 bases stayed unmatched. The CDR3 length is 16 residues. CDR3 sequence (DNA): TGTGCCAGCAGCAAAGATCCGGGACAGGGTAATTCACCCCTCCACTTT. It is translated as CASSKDPGQGNSPLHF.

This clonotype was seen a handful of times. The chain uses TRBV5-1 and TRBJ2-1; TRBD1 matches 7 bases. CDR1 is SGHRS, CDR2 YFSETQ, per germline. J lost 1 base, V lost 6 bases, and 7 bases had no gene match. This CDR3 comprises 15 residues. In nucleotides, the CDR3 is TGCGCCAGCACAACAGGGGTGGGTTCCTACAATGAGCAGTTCTTC. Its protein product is CASTTGVGSYNEQFF.

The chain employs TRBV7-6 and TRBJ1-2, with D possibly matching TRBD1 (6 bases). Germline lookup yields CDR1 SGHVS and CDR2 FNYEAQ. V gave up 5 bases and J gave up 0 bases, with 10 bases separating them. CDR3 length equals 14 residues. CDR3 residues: CASSVGGPNYGYTF. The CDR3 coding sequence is TGTGCCAGCAGCGTGGGGGGGCCTAACTATGGCTACACCTTC.

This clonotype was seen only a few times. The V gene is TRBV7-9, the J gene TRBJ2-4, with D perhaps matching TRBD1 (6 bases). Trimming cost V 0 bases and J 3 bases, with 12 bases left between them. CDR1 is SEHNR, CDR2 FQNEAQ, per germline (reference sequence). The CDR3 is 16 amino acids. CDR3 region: CASSLAQGRIKNIQYF. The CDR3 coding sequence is TGTGCCAGCAGCTTAGCTCAGGGGCGGATCAAAAACATTCAGTACTTC. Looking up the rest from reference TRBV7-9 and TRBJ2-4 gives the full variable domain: DTGVSQNPRHKITKRGQNVTFRCDPISEHNRLYWYRQTLGQGPEFLTYFQNEAQLEKSRLLSDRFSAERPKGSFSTLEIQRTEQGDSAMYLCASSLAQGRIKNIQYFGAGTRLSVL.

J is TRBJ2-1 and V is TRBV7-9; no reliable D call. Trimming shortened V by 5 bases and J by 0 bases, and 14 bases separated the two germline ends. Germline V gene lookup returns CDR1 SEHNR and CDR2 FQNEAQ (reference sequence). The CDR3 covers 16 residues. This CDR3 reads CASSATGFSSYNEQFF. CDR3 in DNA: TGTGCCAGCAGCGCCACTGGTTTTAGCTCCTACAATGAGCAGTTCTTC.

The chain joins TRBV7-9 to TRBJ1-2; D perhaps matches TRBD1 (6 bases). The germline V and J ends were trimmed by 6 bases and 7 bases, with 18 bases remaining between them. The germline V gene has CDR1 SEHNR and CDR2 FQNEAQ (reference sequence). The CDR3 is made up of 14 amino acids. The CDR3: CASSQPGQTLGYTF. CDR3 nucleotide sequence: TGTGCCAGCAGTCAACCGGGACAAACCCTTGGCTACACCTTC.

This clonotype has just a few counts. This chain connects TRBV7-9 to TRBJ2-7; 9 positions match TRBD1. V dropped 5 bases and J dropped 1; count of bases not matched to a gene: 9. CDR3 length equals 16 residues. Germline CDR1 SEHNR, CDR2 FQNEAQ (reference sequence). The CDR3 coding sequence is TGTGCCAGCAGCCTCCCTTCGACAGGGGGGTCCTACGAGCAGTACTTC. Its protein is CASSLPSTGGSYEQYF. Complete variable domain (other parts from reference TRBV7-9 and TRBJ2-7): DTGVSQNPRHKITKRGQNVTFRCDPISEHNRLYWYRQTLGQGPEFLTYFQNEAQLEKSRLLSDRFSAERPKGSFSTLEIQRTEQGDSAMYLCASSLPSTGGSYEQYFGPGTRLTVT.

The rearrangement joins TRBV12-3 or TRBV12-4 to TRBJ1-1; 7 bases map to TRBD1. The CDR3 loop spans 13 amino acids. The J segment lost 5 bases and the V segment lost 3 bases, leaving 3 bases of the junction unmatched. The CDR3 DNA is TGTGCCAGCAGTTTGTCAGGGGGTACTGAAGCTTTCTTT. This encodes CASSLSGGTEAFF.

The CDR3 sequence: CASSVEDSDYGYTF. CDR3 sequence (DNA): TGTGCCAGCAGCGTAGAGGACAGCGATTATGGCTACACCTTC. The chain employs TRBV9 and TRBJ1-2; possibly TRBD1 for D (6 bases). Per germline, CDR1 SGDLS and CDR2 YYNGEE. The CDR3 totals 14 residues. Trimming took off 0 bases at V and 5 bases at J, with 11 bases between the two ends.